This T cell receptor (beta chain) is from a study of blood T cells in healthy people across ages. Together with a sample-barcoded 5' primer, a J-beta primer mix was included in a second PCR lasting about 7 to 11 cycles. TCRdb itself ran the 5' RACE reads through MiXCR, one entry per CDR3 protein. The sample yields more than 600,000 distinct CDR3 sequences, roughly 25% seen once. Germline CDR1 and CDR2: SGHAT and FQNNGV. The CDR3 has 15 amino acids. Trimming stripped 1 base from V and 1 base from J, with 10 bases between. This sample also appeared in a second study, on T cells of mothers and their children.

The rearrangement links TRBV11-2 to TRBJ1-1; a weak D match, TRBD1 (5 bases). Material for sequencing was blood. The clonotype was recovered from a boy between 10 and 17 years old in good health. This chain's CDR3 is CASSLVRGENTEAFF. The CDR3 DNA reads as TGTGCCAGCAGCTTAGTTCGGGGGGAGAACACTGAAGCTTTCTTT.